Below, 5 T cell receptor beta chains from the same sample are listed, as sequenced in a study of sequential checkpoint blockade in melanoma. Indicated treatment: randomized to nivolumab then ipilimumab (arm A) or the reverse (arm B). TCRdb's table, derived via immunoSEQ multiplex PCR, lists solely in-frame clones and lacks some. Of 15,000 to 20,000 clones in the sample, 50% to 65% are singletons; the top ten hold 17%. Sample: CD8+ T cells sorted from blood (inferred from file names), taken from a patient given nivolumab and ipilimumab in sequence. These TCRs come from a human donor with melanoma.

V gene TRBV10-3 combines with J gene TRBJ2-7, with D tentatively TRBD1 (6 bases). The V end lost 2 bases, the J end lost 3 bases, and 23 bases lay between the germline ends. CDR1 and CDR2 from the germline V gene are ENHRY and SYGVKD. The CDR3 runs to 18 residues. The DNA for the CDR3 is TGTGCCATCAGTGAGGTCGGGTCGGGGACACGGATGTTCTACGAGCAGTACTTC. This translates into CAISEVGSGTRMFYEQYF.

The rearrangement joins TRBV29-1 to TRBJ2-1, with 11 bases identical to TRBD2. J gave up 9 bases and V 2 bases, and 6 bases lay outside the gene matches. The CDR3 is 14 residues long. The germline CDR1 and CDR2 sequences are SQVTM and ANQGSEA. Here the CDR3 reads CSVESTSGISEQFF. Here the CDR3 DNA reads TGCAGCGTTGAATCGACTAGCGGGATCAGTGAGCAGTTCTTC.

This clone was recorded a few times. The genes are TRBV9 and TRBJ1-1, with 7 bases matching TRBD1. With V trimmed by 3 bases and J by 0 bases, 8 bases remained unmatched. Per the germline V gene, CDR1 is SGDLS and CDR2 is YYNGEE. This CDR3 has 16 amino acids. The CDR3 DNA sequence: TGTGCCAGCAGCGCCCCCCCGGGACAGCTGAACACTGAAGCTTTCTTT. Amino acids: CASSAPPGQLNTEAFF.

With respect to this clone: The germline gene is not matched at one end of the junction; a read error may be the cause. V and J are TRBV13 and TRBJ2-7, with TRBD2 matching over 9 bases. CDR1 and CDR2 (germline): PRHDT, FYEKMQ (reference sequence). The CDR3 contains 16 residues. CDR3 amino acids: CATSSLGGRAVYEQYF. The CDR3 nucleotides read TGTGCCACCAGCAGCCTTGGCGGGAGGGCCGTTTACGAGCAGTACTTC.

The chain joins TRBV27 to TRBJ2-7, with a possible D match to TRBD1 (5 bases). The V end lost 5 bases, the J end lost 3 bases, and 14 bases lay between the germline ends. CDR1 MNHEY and CDR2 SMNVEV come from the germline V gene (reference sequence). The CDR3 runs to 14 residues. The CDR3 DNA reads TGTGCCAGCAGTAAGGGGTTGTTCGGCTACGAGCAGTACTTC. This encodes CASSKGLFGYEQYF.